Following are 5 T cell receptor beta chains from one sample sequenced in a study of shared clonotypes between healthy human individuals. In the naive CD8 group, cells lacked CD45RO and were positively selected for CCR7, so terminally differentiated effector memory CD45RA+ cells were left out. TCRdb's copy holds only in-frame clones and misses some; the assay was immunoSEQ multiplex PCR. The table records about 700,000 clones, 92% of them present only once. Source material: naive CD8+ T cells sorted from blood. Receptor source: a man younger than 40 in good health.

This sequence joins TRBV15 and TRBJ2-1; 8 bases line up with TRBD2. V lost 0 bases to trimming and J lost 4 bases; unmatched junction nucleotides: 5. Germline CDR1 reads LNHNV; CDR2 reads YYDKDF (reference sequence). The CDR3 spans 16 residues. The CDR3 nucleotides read TGTGCCACCAGCAGAGATAGGAGCGGGAGTTACAATGAGCAGTTCTTC. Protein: CATSRDRSGSYNEQFF.

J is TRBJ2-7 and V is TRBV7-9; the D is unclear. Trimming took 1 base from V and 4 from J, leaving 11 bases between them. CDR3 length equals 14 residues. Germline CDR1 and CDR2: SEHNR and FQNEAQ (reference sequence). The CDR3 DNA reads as TGTGCCAGCAGCTTAGAGGTGGTCGGATACGAGCAGTACTTC. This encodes CASSLEVVGYEQYF. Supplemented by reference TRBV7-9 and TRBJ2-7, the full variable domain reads DTGVSQNPRHKITKRGQNVTFRCDPISEHNRLYWYRQTLGQGPEFLTYFQNEAQLEKSRLLSDRFSAERPKGSFSTLEIQRTEQGDSAMYLCASSLEVVGYEQYFGPGTRLTVT.

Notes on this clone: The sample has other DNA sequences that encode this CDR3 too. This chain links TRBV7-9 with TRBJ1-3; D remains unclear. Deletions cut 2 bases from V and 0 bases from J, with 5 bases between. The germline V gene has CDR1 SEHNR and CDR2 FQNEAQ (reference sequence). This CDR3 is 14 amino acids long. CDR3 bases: TGTGCCAGCAGCTTAAAAAGCTCTGGAAACACCATATATTTT. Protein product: CASSLKSSGNTIYF.

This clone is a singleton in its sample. CDR3 coding DNA: TGTGCCAGCAGTTTACAGGGGGTTTTCGCTGAAGCTTTCTTT. It is translated as CASSLQGVFAEAFF. The chain is built from TRBV27 and TRBJ1-1; 7 bases are a match to TRBD1. The V gene's germline CDR1 is MNHEY and CDR2 SMNVEV (reference sequence). V was clipped by 2 bases and J by 6 bases; unmatched bases: 6. CDR3 length: 14 residues.

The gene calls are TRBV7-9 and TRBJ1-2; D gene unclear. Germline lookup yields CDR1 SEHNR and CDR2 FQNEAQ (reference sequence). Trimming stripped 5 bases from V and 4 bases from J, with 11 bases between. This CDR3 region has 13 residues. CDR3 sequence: CASSALAPYGYTF. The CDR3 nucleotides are TGTGCCAGCAGCGCCTTAGCCCCCTATGGCTACACCTTC.